This is a list of T cell receptor beta chains from one sample in a study of T cell repertoires in cytomegalovirus infection. These receptors' targets are unknown. TCRdb called the reads again in MiXCR, with one record for every CDR3 protein. The sample records 150,000 to 200,000 distinct CDR3 sequences, roughly 20% being singletons. The material sequenced was CD8+ T cells from cultured PBMCs, taken from culture after CMV antigen stimulation. The receptors here all came from a human donor in good health (CMV status not recorded). Some clones in this sample may be carry-over from other donors' samples. CDR3s include the opening cysteine and the closing phenylalanine or tryptophan. Fields, in order: CDR3 length, J gene, V gene, CDR3 protein.

len: 15
j_gene: TRBJ2-3
v_gene: TRBV4-3
CDR3aa: CASSQSWRGTDTQYF

len: 15
j_gene: TRBJ2-7
v_gene: TRBV18
CDR3aa: CASSPPSTGSYEQYF

len: 14
j_gene: TRBJ2-3
v_gene: TRBV6-2/TRBV6-3
CDR3aa: CASSYVRDEDTQYF

len: 18
j_gene: TRBJ2-1
v_gene: TRBV11-2
CDR3aa: CASSPSGQNPWSYNEQFF

len: 16
j_gene: TRBJ1-1
v_gene: TRBV7-2
CDR3aa: CASSLAPGPVNTEAFF

len: 16
j_gene: TRBJ2-2
v_gene: TRBV6-2/TRBV6-3
CDR3aa: CASTLRGDWDTGELFF

len: 14
j_gene: TRBJ1-1
v_gene: TRBV19
CDR3aa: CASSVTYRGGPAFF

len: 15
j_gene: TRBJ2-7
v_gene: TRBV20-1
CDR3aa: CSARLSRGEPYEQYF

len: 15
j_gene: TRBJ1-5
v_gene: TRBV12-3/TRBV12-4
CDR3aa: CASSKDRAGNQPQHF

len: 12
j_gene: TRBJ2-7
v_gene: TRBV7-2
CDR3aa: CASSFRTYEQYF

len: 17
j_gene: TRBJ2-7
v_gene: TRBV7-9
CDR3aa: CASSSSGTGKNSYEQYF

len: 14
j_gene: TRBJ1-4
v_gene: TRBV7-6
CDR3aa: CASSVTGGVEKLFF

len: 15
j_gene: TRBJ2-3
v_gene: TRBV27
CDR3aa: CASSSPTTSTDTQYF

len: 16
j_gene: TRBJ2-2
v_gene: TRBV7-8
CDR3aa: CASSLRSRGEAGELFF

len: 13
j_gene: TRBJ2-1
v_gene: TRBV7-9
CDR3aa: CASSHPGDNEQFF

len: 16
j_gene: TRBJ1-5
v_gene: TRBV20-1
CDR3aa: CSANNEGTEDYQPQHF

len: 17
j_gene: TRBJ1-4
v_gene: TRBV12-3/TRBV12-4
CDR3aa: CASSLEGTGDRREKLFF

len: 15
j_gene: TRBJ1-2
v_gene: TRBV12-5
CDR3aa: CASGPGTGENYGYTF

len: 14
j_gene: TRBJ2-5
v_gene: TRBV20-1
CDR3aa: CSAGWDANQETQYF

len: 15
j_gene: TRBJ2-3
v_gene: TRBV7-6
CDR3aa: CASSSTGGKTDTQYF

len: 13
j_gene: TRBJ1-1
v_gene: TRBV20-1
CDR3aa: CSAGGPLNTEAFF

len: 15
j_gene: TRBJ2-7
v_gene: TRBV4-3
CDR3aa: CASSQDSGQTYEQYF

len: 16
j_gene: TRBJ1-4
v_gene: TRBV7-9
CDR3aa: CASSYLAGQDNEKLFF

len: 13
j_gene: TRBJ1-1
v_gene: TRBV6-2/TRBV6-3
CDR3aa: CASSYNTGHEAFF

len: 13
j_gene: TRBJ2-7
v_gene: TRBV7-2
CDR3aa: CASSSHDSYEQYF

len: 13
j_gene: TRBJ1-4
v_gene: TRBV5-6
CDR3aa: CASSSRGHEKLFF

len: 15
j_gene: TRBJ1-6
v_gene: TRBV7-2
CDR3aa: CASSLKGSYNSPLHF